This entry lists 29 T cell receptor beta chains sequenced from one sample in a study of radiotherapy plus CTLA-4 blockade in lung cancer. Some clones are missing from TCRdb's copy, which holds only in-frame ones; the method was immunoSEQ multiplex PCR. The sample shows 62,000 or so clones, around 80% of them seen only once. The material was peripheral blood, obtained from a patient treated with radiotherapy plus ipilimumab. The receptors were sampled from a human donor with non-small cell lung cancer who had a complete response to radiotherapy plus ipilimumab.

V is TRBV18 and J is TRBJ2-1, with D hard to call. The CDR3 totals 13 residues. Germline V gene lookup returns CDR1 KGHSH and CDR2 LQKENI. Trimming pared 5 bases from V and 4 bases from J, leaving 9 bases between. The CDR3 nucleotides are TGTGCCAGCTCAACGCGGACGTACAATGAGCAGTTCTTC. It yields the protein CASSTRTYNEQFF.

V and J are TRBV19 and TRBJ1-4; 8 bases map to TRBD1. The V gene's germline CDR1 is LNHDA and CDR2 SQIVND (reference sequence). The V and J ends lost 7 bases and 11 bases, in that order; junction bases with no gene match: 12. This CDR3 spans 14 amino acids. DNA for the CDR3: TGTGCCAGTACCTCCGGGCAGGGGGCAAGGAAACTGTTTTTT. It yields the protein CASTSGQGARKLFF. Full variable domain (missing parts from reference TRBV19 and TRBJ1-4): DGGITQSPKYLFRKEGQNVTLSCEQNLNHDAMYWYRQDPGQGLRLIYYSQIVNDFQKGDIAEGYSVSREKKESFPLTVTSAQKNPTAFYLCASTSGQGARKLFFGSGTQLSVL.

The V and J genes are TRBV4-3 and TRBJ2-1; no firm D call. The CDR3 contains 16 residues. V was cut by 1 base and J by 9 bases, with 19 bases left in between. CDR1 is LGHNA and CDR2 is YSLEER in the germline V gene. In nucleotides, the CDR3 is TGCGCCAGCAGCCAAGTTTTCGCTGCTAGTTCAGTTGAGCAGTTCTTC. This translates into CASSQVFAASSVEQFF.

In DNA form, the CDR3 reads TGTGCCAGCAGCTTAGGGGACAGGGGACGAAACAATGAGCAGTTCTTC. This translates into CASSLGDRGRNNEQFF. V gene TRBV13 combines with J gene TRBJ2-1, with TRBD1 matching 9 bases. This CDR3 is 16 amino acids long. CDR1 and CDR2 (germline): PRHDT, FYEKMQ (reference sequence). After removal of 0 bases from V and 5 bases from J, the junction contained 5 bases not matched to a gene.

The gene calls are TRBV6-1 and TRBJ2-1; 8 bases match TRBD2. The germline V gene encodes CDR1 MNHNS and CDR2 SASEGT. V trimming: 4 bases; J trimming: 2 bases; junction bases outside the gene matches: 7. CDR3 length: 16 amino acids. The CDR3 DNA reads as TGTGCCAGCAGTGGAAAACTAGCGGAGACCTACAATGAGCAGTTCTTC. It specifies CASSGKLAETYNEQFF.

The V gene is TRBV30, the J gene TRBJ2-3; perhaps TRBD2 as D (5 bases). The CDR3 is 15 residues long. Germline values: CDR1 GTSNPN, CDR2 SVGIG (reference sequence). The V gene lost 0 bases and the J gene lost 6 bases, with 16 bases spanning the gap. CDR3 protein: CAWSVKKGLADTQYF. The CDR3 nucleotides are TGTGCCTGGAGTGTGAAGAAAGGTTTAGCGGATACGCAGTATTTT.

For the CDR3, the DNA is TGCGCCAGCAGTGCCGAACAGGGTCGCGGCTACACCTTC. Protein: CASSAEQGRGYTF. The chain couples TRBV10-1 to TRBJ1-2; D may be TRBD1 (6 bases). With 4 bases removed from V and 8 bases from J, the gap between germline ends came to 14 bases. Germline V gives CDR1 WNHNN, CDR2 SYGVQD (reference sequence). The CDR3 runs to 13 residues.

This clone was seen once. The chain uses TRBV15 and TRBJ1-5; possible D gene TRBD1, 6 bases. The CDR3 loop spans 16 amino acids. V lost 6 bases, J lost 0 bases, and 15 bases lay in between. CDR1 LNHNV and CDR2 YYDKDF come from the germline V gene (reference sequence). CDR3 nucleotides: TGTGCCACCAGTAGGACAGCCTTTTATAGCAATCAGCCCCAGCATTTT. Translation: CATSRTAFYSNQPQHF.

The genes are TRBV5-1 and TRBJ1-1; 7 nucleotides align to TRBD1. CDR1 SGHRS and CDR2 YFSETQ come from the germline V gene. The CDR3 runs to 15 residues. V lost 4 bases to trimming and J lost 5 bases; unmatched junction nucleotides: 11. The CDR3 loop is CASSVQGPRVTEAFF. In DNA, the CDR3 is TGCGCCAGCAGCGTACAGGGGCCCCGTGTAACTGAAGCTTTCTTT.

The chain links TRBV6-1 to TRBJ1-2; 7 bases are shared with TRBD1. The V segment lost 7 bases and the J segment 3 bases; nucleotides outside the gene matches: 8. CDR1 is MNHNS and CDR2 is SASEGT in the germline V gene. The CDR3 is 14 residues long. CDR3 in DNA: TGTGCCAGCACCCGACAGGGAATGGACTATGGCTACACCTTC. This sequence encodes CASTRQGMDYGYTF.

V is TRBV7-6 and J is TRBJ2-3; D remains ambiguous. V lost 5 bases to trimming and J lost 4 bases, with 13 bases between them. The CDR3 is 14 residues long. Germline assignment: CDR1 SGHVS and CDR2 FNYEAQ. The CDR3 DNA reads TGTGCCAGCAGCGTCCAGGAAGGAGCAGATACGCAGTATTTT. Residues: CASSVQEGADTQYF.

This CDR3 is CASSLELNTEAFF. CDR3 nucleotide sequence: TGTGCCAGCAGCTTAGAACTGAACACTGAAGCTTTCTTT. J is TRBJ1-1 and V is TRBV7-9; D unclear. V was cut by 1 base and J by 0 bases, with 3 bases left in between. Germline V gene lookup returns CDR1 SEHNR and CDR2 FQNEAQ (reference sequence). The CDR3 has 13 residues.

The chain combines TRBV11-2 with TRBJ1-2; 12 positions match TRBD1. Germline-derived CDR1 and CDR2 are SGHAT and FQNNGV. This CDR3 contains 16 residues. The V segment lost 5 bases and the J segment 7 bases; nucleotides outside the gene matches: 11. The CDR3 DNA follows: TGTGCCAGCAGCACAATGCCGGGACAGGGGGCGCTTGGCTACACCTTC. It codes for CASSTMPGQGALGYTF.

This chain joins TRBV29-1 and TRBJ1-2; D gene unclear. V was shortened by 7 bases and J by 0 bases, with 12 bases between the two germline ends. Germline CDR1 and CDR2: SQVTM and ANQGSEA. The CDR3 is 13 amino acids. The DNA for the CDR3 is TGCAGCGCTTGGCAGGCGACTAACTATGGCTACACCTTC. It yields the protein CSAWQATNYGYTF.

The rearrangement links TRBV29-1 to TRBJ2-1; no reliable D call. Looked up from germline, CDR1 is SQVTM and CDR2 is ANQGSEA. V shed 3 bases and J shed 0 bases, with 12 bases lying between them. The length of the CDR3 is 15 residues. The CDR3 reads CSVEGHQTSYNEQFF. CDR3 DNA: TGCAGCGTTGAGGGCCACCAGACCTCCTACAATGAGCAGTTCTTC.

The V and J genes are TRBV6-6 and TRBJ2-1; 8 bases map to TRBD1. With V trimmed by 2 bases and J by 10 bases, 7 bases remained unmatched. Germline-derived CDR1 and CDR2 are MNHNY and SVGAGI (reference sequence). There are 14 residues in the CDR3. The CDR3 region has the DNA TGTGCCAGCAGTTACACGGCAGGGGGCTGGGAGCAGTTCTTC. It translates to CASSYTAGGWEQFF.

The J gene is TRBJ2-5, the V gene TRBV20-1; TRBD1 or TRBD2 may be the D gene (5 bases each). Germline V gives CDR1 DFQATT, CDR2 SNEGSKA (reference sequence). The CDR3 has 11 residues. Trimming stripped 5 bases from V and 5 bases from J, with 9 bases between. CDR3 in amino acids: CSAGGRETQYF. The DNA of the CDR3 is TGCAGTGCTGGGGGTCGTGAGACCCAGTACTTC.

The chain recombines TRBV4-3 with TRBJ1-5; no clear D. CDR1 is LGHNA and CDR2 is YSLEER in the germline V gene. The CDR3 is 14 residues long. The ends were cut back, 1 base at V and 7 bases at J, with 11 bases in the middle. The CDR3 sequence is CASSQVRGPQPQHF. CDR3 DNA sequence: TGCGCCAGCAGCCAAGTGAGAGGCCCCCAGCCCCAGCATTTT.

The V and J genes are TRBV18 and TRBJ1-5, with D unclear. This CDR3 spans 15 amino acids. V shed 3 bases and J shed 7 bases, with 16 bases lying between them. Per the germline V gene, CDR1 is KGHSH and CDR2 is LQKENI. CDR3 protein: CASSPTLREGQPQHF. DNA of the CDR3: TGTGCCAGCTCACCGACTCTGAGAGAAGGGCAGCCCCAGCATTTT.

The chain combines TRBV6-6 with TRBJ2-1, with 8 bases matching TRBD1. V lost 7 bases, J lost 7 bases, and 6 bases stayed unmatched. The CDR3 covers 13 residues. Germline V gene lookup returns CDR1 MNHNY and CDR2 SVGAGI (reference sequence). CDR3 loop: CASNSGQGNEQFF. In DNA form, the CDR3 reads TGTGCCAGCAACTCCGGACAGGGTAATGAGCAGTTCTTC.

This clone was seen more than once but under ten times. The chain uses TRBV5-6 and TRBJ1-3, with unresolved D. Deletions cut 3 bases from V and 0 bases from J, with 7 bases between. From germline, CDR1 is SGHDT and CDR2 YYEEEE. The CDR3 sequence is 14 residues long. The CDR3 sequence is CASSSPISGNTIYF. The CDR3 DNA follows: TGTGCCAGCAGCTCCCCCATCTCTGGAAACACCATATATTTT.

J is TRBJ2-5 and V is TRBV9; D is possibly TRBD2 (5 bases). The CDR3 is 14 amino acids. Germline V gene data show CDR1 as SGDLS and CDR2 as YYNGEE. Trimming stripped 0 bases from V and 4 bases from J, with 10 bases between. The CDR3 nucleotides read TGTGCCAGCAGCGTAGGTTTTGGAGGAGAGACCCAGTACTTC. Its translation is CASSVGFGGETQYF.

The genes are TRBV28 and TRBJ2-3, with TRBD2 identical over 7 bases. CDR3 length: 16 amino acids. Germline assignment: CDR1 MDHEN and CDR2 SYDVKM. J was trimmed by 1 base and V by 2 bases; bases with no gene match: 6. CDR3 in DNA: TGTGCCAGCAGTTTAATACGGCTAGCGGGCACAGATACGCAGTATTTT. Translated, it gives CASSLIRLAGTDTQYF.

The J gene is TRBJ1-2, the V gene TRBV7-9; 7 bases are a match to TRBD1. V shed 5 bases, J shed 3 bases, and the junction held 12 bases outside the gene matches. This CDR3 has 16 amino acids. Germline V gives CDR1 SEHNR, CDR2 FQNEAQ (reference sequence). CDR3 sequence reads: CASSRPLQGGDYGYTF. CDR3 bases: TGTGCCAGCAGCCGCCCCCTGCAGGGGGGCGACTATGGCTACACCTTC.

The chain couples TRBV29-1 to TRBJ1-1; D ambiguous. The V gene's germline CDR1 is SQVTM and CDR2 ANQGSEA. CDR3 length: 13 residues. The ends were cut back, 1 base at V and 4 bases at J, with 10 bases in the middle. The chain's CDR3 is CSVEGRVGTEAFF. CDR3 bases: TGCAGCGTTGAAGGGAGGGTAGGCACTGAAGCTTTCTTT.

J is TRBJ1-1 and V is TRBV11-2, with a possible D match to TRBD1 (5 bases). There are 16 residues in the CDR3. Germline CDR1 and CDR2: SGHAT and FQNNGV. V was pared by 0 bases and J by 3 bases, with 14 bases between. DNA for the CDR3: TGTGCCAGCAGCTTAGACCTGAGTGGGGGTGACACTGAAGCTTTCTTT. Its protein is CASSLDLSGGDTEAFF.

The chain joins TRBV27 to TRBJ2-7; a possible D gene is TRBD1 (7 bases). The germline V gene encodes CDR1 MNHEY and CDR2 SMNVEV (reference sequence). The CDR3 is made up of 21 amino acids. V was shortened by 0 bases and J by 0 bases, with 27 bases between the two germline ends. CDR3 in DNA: TGTGCCAGCAGTTTATCCGCCCCCACAGGGGAGGACCCAGTTGACTCCTACGAGCAGTACTTC. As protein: CASSLSAPTGEDPVDSYEQYF.

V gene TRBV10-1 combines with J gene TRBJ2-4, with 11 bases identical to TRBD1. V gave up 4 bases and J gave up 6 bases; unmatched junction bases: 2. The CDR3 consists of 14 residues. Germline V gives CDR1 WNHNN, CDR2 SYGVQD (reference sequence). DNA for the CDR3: TGCGCCAGCAGTGCCGGGACAGGGGGAAACATTCAGTACTTC. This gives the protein CASSAGTGGNIQYF.

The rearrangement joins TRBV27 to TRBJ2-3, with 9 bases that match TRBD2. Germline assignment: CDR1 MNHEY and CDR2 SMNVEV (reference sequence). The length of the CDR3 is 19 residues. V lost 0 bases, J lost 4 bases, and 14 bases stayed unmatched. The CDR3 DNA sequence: TGTGCCAGCAGTTTATCGTTTGGGCGCTGGCGGGAGGGGTCAGATACGCAGTATTTT. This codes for CASSLSFGRWREGSDTQYF.